The 27 T cell receptor beta chains listed next were all sequenced from one sample in a study of cytomegalovirus exposure and HLA in healthy donors. 13 Jbeta primers and 60 Vbeta primers were used for the PCR. Only in-frame clones appear in the TCRdb table, and some are missing; sequencing was by immunoSEQ multiplex PCR. The sample lists around 110,000 clones, around a tenth occurring once. Sequenced sample: PBMCs. The source is a man aged 25-40 years in good health and CMV-seronegative.

The sample holds a few counts of this clone. This chain joins TRBV5-1 and TRBJ2-1; D gene ambiguous. The germline CDR1 and CDR2 sequences are SGHRS and YFSETQ. V lost 4 bases to trimming and J lost 10 bases, with 9 bases between them. This CDR3 has 11 residues. CDR3 residues: CASSTAIEQFF. For the CDR3, the DNA is TGCGCCAGCAGCACAGCCATCGAGCAGTTCTTC.

The J gene is TRBJ1-2, the V gene TRBV16, with a possible D match to TRBD1 (6 bases). Between the trimmed V and J ends, which lost 4 bases and 6 bases, there was a span of 18 bases. Germline V CDR1 and CDR2: KGHSY, FQNENV. The CDR3 spans 15 residues. CDR3 DNA sequence: TGTGCCAGCAGCCGATACAGGGCGTTGTATGATGGCTACACCTTC. Residues: CASSRYRALYDGYTF.

The chain combines TRBV10-3 with TRBJ2-3, with D maybe TRBD1 (5 bases). The CDR3 sequence is 15 residues long. Germline CDR1 is ENHRY and CDR2 is SYGVKD. The V and J ends lost 0 bases and 3 bases respectively, with 10 bases between them. CDR3 amino acids: CAISESGPQTDTQYF. CDR3 sequence (DNA): TGTGCCATCAGTGAGTCGGGGCCTCAAACAGATACGCAGTATTTT.

This clone was seen only a few times. One end of the junction varies from germline; a read error may be responsible. The chain joins TRBV5-4 to TRBJ2-7; 7 nucleotides line up with TRBD1. The CDR3 has 13 amino acids. Germline assignment: CDR1 SGHNT and CDR2 YYREEE (reference sequence). The CDR3, as DNA: TGTGCCAGCAGATCCGAGGGACAGCACAAACTTAGTTTC. This gives the protein CASRSEGQHKLSF.

In this sample, this clone turned up a few times. V gene TRBV9 combines with J gene TRBJ1-4; TRBD1 aligns across 10 bases. The CDR3 runs to 13 residues. The germline V gene has CDR1 SGDLS and CDR2 YYNGEE. V was pared by 8 bases and J by 8 bases, with 6 bases of the junction left unmatched. The CDR3 sequence: CASGRTGGEKLFF. CDR3 coding DNA: TGTGCCAGTGGGCGGACAGGGGGGGAAAAACTGTTTTTT.

V is TRBV9 and J is TRBJ2-6; D remains unclear. The ends were cut back, 2 bases at V and 0 bases at J, with 3 bases in the middle. Germline CDR1 SGDLS, CDR2 YYNGEE. This CDR3 has 14 amino acids. CDR3 in DNA: TGTGCCAGCAGCGTGTACTCTGGGGCCAACGTCCTGACTTTC. It translates to CASSVYSGANVLTF.

This chain links TRBV19 with TRBJ2-3; 11 nucleotides agree with TRBD1. J lost 4 bases, V lost 8 bases, and 11 bases had no gene match. This CDR3 has 16 amino acids. Germline V lookup: CDR1 LNHDA, CDR2 SQIVND (reference sequence). The CDR3 reads CASHRDRGSPADTQYF. For the CDR3, the DNA is TGTGCCAGTCACCGGGACAGGGGGAGCCCCGCAGATACGCAGTATTTT.

The rearrangement uses TRBV15 and TRBJ1-3, with D maybe TRBD1 (5 bases). Deletions cut 4 bases from V and 0 bases from J, with 13 bases between. The CDR3 spans 16 residues. CDR1 is LNHNV, CDR2 YYDKDF, per germline (reference sequence). Here the CDR3 DNA reads TGTGCCACCAGCACCTTCAGGGAGGACTCTGGAAACACCATATATTTT. It encodes CATSTFREDSGNTIYF.

This clone was seen only a few times. The V call is TRBV19, the J call TRBJ1-1; 7 nucleotides agree with TRBD1. Germline trimming cut 10 bases from V and 0 bases from J; bases unmatched to any gene: 5. This CDR3 comprises 13 residues. Germline CDR1 and CDR2: LNHDA and SQIVND (reference sequence). The CDR3 DNA reads TGTGCCACTACGGGACAGCTGAACACTGAAGCTTTCTTT. It codes for CATTGQLNTEAFF.

The chain joins TRBV30 to TRBJ2-6; 10 bases map to TRBD1. This CDR3 spans 19 amino acids. Trimming took 4 bases from V and 0 from J; bases not matched to a gene: 12. Germline V gene lookup returns CDR1 GTSNPN and CDR2 SVGIG (reference sequence). The CDR3 sequence: CAWKLTPGQGLSGANVLTF. The CDR3 DNA reads as TGTGCCTGGAAGCTAACTCCGGGACAGGGGCTCTCTGGGGCCAACGTCCTGACTTTC.

The chain is built from TRBV9 and TRBJ2-2, with 7 bases lining up with TRBD1. Germline lookup yields CDR1 SGDLS and CDR2 YYNGEE. The CDR3 loop spans 14 amino acids. J gave up 4 bases and V 0 bases, and 0 bases lay outside the gene matches. CDR3 sequence: CASSVAGGTGELFF. The CDR3 nucleotides are TGTGCCAGCAGCGTAGCAGGGGGCACCGGGGAGCTGTTTTTT.

V is TRBV4-3 and J is TRBJ2-7; D is undetermined. From germline, CDR1 is LGHNA and CDR2 YSLEER. The CDR3 covers 13 residues. V lost 3 bases and J 2 bases, leaving 8 bases between the germline ends. The CDR3 nucleotides are TGCGCCAGCAGCCAGCTGGGCGCCTACGAGCAGTACTTC. It translates to CASSQLGAYEQYF.

The genes are TRBV5-6 and TRBJ2-3; perhaps TRBD1 as D (6 bases). Trimming took off 6 bases at V and 2 bases at J, with 22 bases between the two ends. The CDR3 extends over 17 amino acids. The germline V gene encodes CDR1 SGHDT and CDR2 YYEEEE. DNA of the CDR3: TGTGCCAGCAACCAATCCCCACAGGGATGGGCCACAGATACGCAGTATTTT. This encodes CASNQSPQGWATDTQYF.

The chain links TRBV4-1 to TRBJ2-5, with a possible D match to TRBD2 (5 bases). The tail of the sequence fits TRBJ2-7 better, so the J call may be wrong. The length of the CDR3 is 16 residues. Germline V gene data show CDR1 as MGHRA and CDR2 as YSYEKL. CDR3 residues: CASSQDALRGFYEQYF. CDR3 DNA sequence: TGCGCCAGCAGCCAAGATGCCCTCCGAGGGTTTTACGAGCAGTACTTC.

This clone has a handful of counts. This chain uses TRBV19 with TRBJ1-1, with a tentative D call TRBD1 (6 bases). With 3 bases removed from V and 8 bases from J, the gap between germline ends came to 16 bases. This CDR3 contains 14 residues. Germline V gives CDR1 LNHDA, CDR2 SQIVND (reference sequence). The CDR3 region is CASSIRGRLREAFF. CDR3 sequence (DNA): TGTGCCAGTAGTATCAGGGGCCGACTTCGAGAAGCTTTCTTT. Supplemented by reference TRBV19 and TRBJ1-1, the full variable domain reads DGGITQSPKYLFRKEGQNVTLSCEQNLNHDAMYWYRQDPGQGLRLIYYSQIVNDFQKGDIAEGYSVSREKKESFPLTVTSAQKNPTAFYLCASSIRGRLREAFFGQGTRLTVV.

V is TRBV5-4 and J is TRBJ1-2; unclear D gene. The length of the CDR3 is 15 residues. The V end lost 5 bases, the J end lost 4 bases, and 18 bases lay between the germline ends. Germline values: CDR1 SGHNT, CDR2 YYREEE (reference sequence). CDR3 region: CASRSGTDYFYGYTF. CDR3 coding DNA: TGTGCCAGCAGGTCCGGTACCGATTATTTCTATGGCTACACCTTC.

This clone was seen a few times. This chain uses TRBV13 with TRBJ2-3, with no clear D. Germline V gene lookup returns CDR1 PRHDT and CDR2 FYEKMQ (reference sequence). The V end lost 4 bases, the J end lost 4 bases, and 12 bases lay between the germline ends. The length of the CDR3 is 14 residues. The CDR3, as DNA: TGTGCCAGCAGCTCTCAAATGGGCCCAGATACGCAGTATTTT. It yields the protein CASSSQMGPDTQYF.

The J gene is TRBJ1-5, the V gene TRBV6-1; 11 nucleotides line up with TRBD1. V lost 9 bases, J lost 7 bases, and 8 bases stayed unmatched. CDR3 length: 14 amino acids. Germline V gene lookup returns CDR1 MNHNS and CDR2 SASEGT. The CDR3 region has the DNA TGTGCCAGTGAAAGGGACAGGGGGTGGCAGCCCCAGCATTTT. Translation gives CASERDRGWQPQHF.

V usage is TRBV7-9 and J usage is TRBJ2-2; D is ambiguous. This CDR3 has 15 residues. Deletions cut 8 bases from V and 0 bases from J, with 13 bases between. Germline lookup yields CDR1 SEHNR and CDR2 FQNEAQ (reference sequence). CDR3 residues: CASRGVLTNTGELFF. In DNA, the CDR3 is TGTGCCAGCCGCGGAGTGTTGACGAACACCGGGGAGCTGTTTTTT. The whole variable domain, remainder taken from reference TRBV7-9 and TRBJ2-2, is DTGVSQNPRHKITKRGQNVTFRCDPISEHNRLYWYRQTLGQGPEFLTYFQNEAQLEKSRLLSDRFSAERPKGSFSTLEIQRTEQGDSAMYLCASRGVLTNTGELFFGEGSRLTVL.

The J gene is TRBJ2-5, the V gene TRBV2; D perhaps matches TRBD2 (5 bases). Trimming stripped 8 bases from V and 4 bases from J, with 5 bases between. The germline V gene encodes CDR1 SNHLY and CDR2 FYNNEI. The CDR3 totals 10 residues. CDR3 sequence (DNA): TGTGCCAGCGGAGGAGAGACCCAGTACTTC. Amino acids: CASGGETQYF.

This clone was counted only a few times. The rearrangement joins TRBV28 to TRBJ2-7; a possible D gene is TRBD1 (6 bases). Germline lookup yields CDR1 MDHEN and CDR2 SYDVKM. The CDR3 loop spans 12 amino acids. V lost 5 bases and J 3 bases, leaving 8 bases between the germline ends. In nucleotides, the CDR3 is TGTGCCAGCAGTGGGGGCGGCTACGAGCAGTACTTC. As protein: CASSGGGYEQYF.

The gene calls are TRBV5-1 and TRBJ2-7, with a weak D call TRBD1 (5 bases). Germline V gene lookup returns CDR1 SGHRS and CDR2 YFSETQ. Trimming pared 0 bases from V and 2 bases from J, leaving 12 bases between. This CDR3 is built from 15 residues. As DNA, the CDR3 is TGCGCCAGCAGCTTGGCCCAGGGTGACGCCTACGAGCAGTACTTC. Translating it yields CASSLAQGDAYEQYF.

The V call is TRBV7-6, the J call TRBJ1-2; 8 bases are a match to TRBD1. Germline-derived CDR1 and CDR2 are SGHVS and FNYEAQ. The V segment lost 1 base and the J segment 4 bases; nucleotides outside the gene matches: 5. This CDR3 is 15 amino acids long. CDR3 amino acids: CASSLGAGGTYGYTF. CDR3 nucleotides: TGTGCCAGCAGCTTAGGGGCAGGGGGCACCTATGGCTACACCTTC.

The rearrangement links TRBV27 to TRBJ2-7; 7 nucleotides line up with TRBD1. The CDR3 runs to 11 residues. V was clipped by 6 bases and J by 7 bases; unmatched bases: 3. The germline V gene has CDR1 MNHEY and CDR2 SMNVEV (reference sequence). Here the CDR3 DNA reads TGTGCCAGCAGACAGGGGCAGGAGCAGTACTTC. Encoded protein: CASRQGQEQYF.

V gene TRBV11-2 combines with J gene TRBJ2-7; 9 bases align to TRBD2. The germline CDR1 and CDR2 sequences are SGHAT and FQNNGV. After removal of 4 bases from V and 2 bases from J, the junction contained 9 bases not matched to a gene. This CDR3 region has 16 residues. CDR3 coding DNA: TGTGCCAGCAGCTCGACCTCAGCGGGGGGAACCTACGAGCAGTACTTC. It is translated as CASSSTSAGGTYEQYF. Filled out from reference TRBV11-2 and TRBJ2-7, the complete variable domain reads EAGVAQSPRYKIIEKRQSVAFWCNPISGHATLYWYQQILGQGPKLLIQFQNNGVVDDSQLPKDRFSAERLKGVDSTLKIQPAKLEDSAVYLCASSSTSAGGTYEQYFGPGTRLTVT.

This clone has just a few counts. The chain has TRBV19 and TRBJ2-5, with D possibly TRBD2 on 5 matching bases. The germline V gene has CDR1 LNHDA and CDR2 SQIVND (reference sequence). This CDR3 spans 13 amino acids. V was clipped by 6 bases and J by 3 bases, with 11 bases between them. In nucleotides, the CDR3 is TGTGCCAGTAGCCTCCGGAGGAAAGAGACCCAGTACTTC. The encoded protein is CASSLRRKETQYF.

At least ten counts were recorded for this clone. The chain links TRBV5-6 to TRBJ1-4; TRBD1 is a possible D gene (6 bases). Germline V gene data show CDR1 as SGHDT and CDR2 as YYEEEE. The CDR3 covers 16 residues. The germline V and J ends were trimmed by 2 bases and 4 bases, with 15 bases remaining between them. This CDR3 reads CASSFLLGGSNEKLFF. The CDR3 bases are TGTGCCAGCAGCTTTCTGTTAGGGGGAAGTAATGAAAAACTGTTTTTT.